A selection of T cell receptor beta chains follows, all from one sample in a study of control samples from healthy donors and cancer patients. Method: immunoSEQ multiplex PCR; TCRdb's copy keeps in-frame clones and lacks some. The table shows some 130,000 clones, with approximately 89% occurring only once. Input material: blood. These receptors originate from a man between 18 and 35 years old in good health. CDR3s include the opening cysteine and the closing phenylalanine or tryptophan. A D gene is named only where the DNA matches it firmly. Only part of the rows carry a size: once, few, many, or a class if the clone is expanded.

v_gene: TRBV11-2; j_gene: TRBJ2-2; d_gene: .; abundance: .; CDR3nt: TGTGCCAGCAGCCCCCCTGAGAGCACCGGGGAGCTGTTTTTT; CDR3aa: CASSPPESTGELFF
v_gene: TRBV19; j_gene: TRBJ1-5; d_gene: .; abundance: .; CDR3nt: TGTGCCAGTAGCAGACCGAATAGCAATCAGCCCCAGCATTTT; CDR3aa: CASSRPNSNQPQHF
v_gene: TRBV6-4; j_gene: TRBJ2-7; d_gene: .; abundance: .; CDR3nt: TGTGCCAGCCCTCATGGACAGTACGAGCAGTACTTC; CDR3aa: CASPHGQYEQYF
v_gene: TRBV2; j_gene: TRBJ2-5; d_gene: .; abundance: .; CDR3nt: TGTGCCAGCAGGCGTGACCAAGAGACCCAGTACTTC; CDR3aa: CASRRDQETQYF
v_gene: TRBV11-2; j_gene: TRBJ2-3; d_gene: TRBD2; abundance: .; CDR3nt: TGTGCCAGCAGCCCCGCCGGGGCGGGGGGCACAGATACGCAGTATTTT; CDR3aa: CASSPAGAGGTDTQYF
v_gene: TRBV5-1; j_gene: TRBJ1-1; d_gene: .; abundance: .; CDR3nt: TGCGCCAGCAGCTTGGACAGCTACACTGAAGCTTTCTTT; CDR3aa: CASSLDSYTEAFF
v_gene: TRBV7-2; j_gene: TRBJ1-6; d_gene: TRBD1; abundance: .; CDR3nt: TGTGCCAGCAGTTATCGGACAGGGCGAAATTCACCCCTCCACTTT; CDR3aa: CASSYRTGRNSPLHF
v_gene: TRBV6-5; j_gene: TRBJ1-1; d_gene: TRBD1; abundance: .; CDR3nt: TGTGCCAGCAGTTACGACAGGGGAACTGAAGCTTTCTTT; CDR3aa: CASSYDRGTEAFF
v_gene: TRBV5-4; j_gene: TRBJ2-7; d_gene: .; abundance: .; CDR3nt: TGTGCCAGCAGCTTTGGAGCAGGTCCGAGCGAGCAGTACTTC; CDR3aa: CASSFGAGPSEQYF
v_gene: TRBV6-5; j_gene: TRBJ1-2; d_gene: .; abundance: .; CDR3nt: TGTGCCAGCAACAATGGGCCTGGCTATGGCTACACCTTC; CDR3aa: CASNNGPGYGYTF
v_gene: TRBV12-3/TRBV12-4; j_gene: TRBJ2-2; d_gene: .; abundance: .; CDR3nt: TGTGCCAGCAGTTTAAGAGGGCCCGGGGAGCTGTTTTTT; CDR3aa: CASSLRGPGELFF
v_gene: TRBV30; j_gene: TRBJ2-3; d_gene: .; abundance: .; CDR3nt: TGTGCCTGTGGAAATACGCAGTATTTT; CDR3aa: CACGNTQYF
v_gene: TRBV5-5; j_gene: TRBJ2-5; d_gene: .; abundance: .; CDR3nt: TGTGCCAGCAGCTTGACCAGGGGCATGGGAGAGACCCAGTACTTC; CDR3aa: CASSLTRGMGETQYF
v_gene: TRBV4-1; j_gene: TRBJ1-1; d_gene: .; abundance: .; CDR3nt: TGCGCCAGCAGCCAAGAGGGATTCGGAGCCACTGAAGCTTTCTTT; CDR3aa: CASSQEGFGATEAFF
v_gene: TRBV7-9; j_gene: TRBJ1-2; d_gene: .; abundance: .; CDR3nt: TGTGCCAGCAGCTTTCGGGGGGATGGCTACACCTTC; CDR3aa: CASSFRGDGYTF
v_gene: TRBV13; j_gene: TRBJ2-1; d_gene: .; abundance: .; CDR3nt: TGTGCCAGCAGCCCGCGGGACTGGGACAATGAGCAGTTCTTC; CDR3aa: CASSPRDWDNEQFF
v_gene: TRBV6-5; j_gene: TRBJ1-5; d_gene: .; abundance: .; CDR3nt: TGTGCCAGCAGTTACCGCGGGGGAAGTCAGCCCCAGCATTTT; CDR3aa: CASSYRGGSQPQHF
v_gene: TRBV6-6; j_gene: TRBJ2-7; d_gene: TRBD1; abundance: few; CDR3nt: TGTGCCAGCAGTTACTCGGGGACAGGGGCCGCCTACGAGCAGTACTTC; CDR3aa: CASSYSGTGAAYEQYF
v_gene: TRBV9; j_gene: TRBJ1-1; d_gene: .; abundance: .; CDR3nt: TGTGCCAGCAGCGTAGCAGGGGAGGCCACTGAAGCTTTCTTT; CDR3aa: CASSVAGEATEAFF
v_gene: TRBV4-1; j_gene: TRBJ1-3; d_gene: .; abundance: .; CDR3nt: TGCGCCAGCAGCCAAGGTCAAGGGGCATATGGAAACACCATATATTTT; CDR3aa: CASSQGQGAYGNTIYF
v_gene: TRBV29-1; j_gene: TRBJ2-5; d_gene: .; abundance: once; CDR3nt: TGCAGCGTTCTAGATCAATCTAGAAGAGAGACCCAGTACTTC; CDR3aa: CSVLDQSRRETQYF
v_gene: TRBV30; j_gene: TRBJ1-1; d_gene: TRBD1; abundance: .; CDR3nt: TGTGCCTGGAACCCCACCGACAGGGCCGGGAGGCTGGTTGGCACTGAAGCTTTCTTT; CDR3aa: CAWNPTDRAGRLVGTEAFF
v_gene: TRBV6-5; j_gene: TRBJ1-1; d_gene: TRBD1; abundance: .; CDR3nt: TGTGCCAGCAGTCGGGACAGGAACACTGAAGCTTTCTTT; CDR3aa: CASSRDRNTEAFF
v_gene: TRBV7-9; j_gene: TRBJ2-3; d_gene: .; abundance: .; CDR3nt: TGTGCCAGCAGCTTATGGGCGGGGGCCACCCCCTACACAGATACGCAGTATTTT; CDR3aa: CASSLWAGATPYTDTQYF
v_gene: TRBV6-6; j_gene: TRBJ2-7; d_gene: TRBD2; abundance: .; CDR3nt: TGTGCCGTACGGACTAGCGTTAGCTCCTACGAGCAGTACTTC; CDR3aa: CAVRTSVSSYEQYF
v_gene: TRBV6-4; j_gene: TRBJ1-1; d_gene: TRBD1; abundance: .; CDR3nt: TGTGCCAGCAGGGGGACAGGTATGAACACTGAAGCTTTCTTT; CDR3aa: CASRGTGMNTEAFF
v_gene: TRBV15; j_gene: TRBJ2-3; d_gene: TRBD1; abundance: .; CDR3nt: TGTGCCACCAGCAGAGATCGGCAGGGGGCCACAGATACGCAGTATTTT; CDR3aa: CATSRDRQGATDTQYF
v_gene: TRBV4-1; j_gene: TRBJ1-1; d_gene: .; abundance: .; CDR3nt: TGCGCCAGCAGCCGTACAGTGAACACTGAAGCTTTCTTT; CDR3aa: CASSRTVNTEAFF
v_gene: TRBV5-1; j_gene: TRBJ2-3; d_gene: TRBD1; abundance: .; CDR3nt: TGCGCCAGCAGCTCTGACAGGGCAAAGCCCACAGATACGCAGTATTTT; CDR3aa: CASSSDRAKPTDTQYF
v_gene: TRBV6-5; j_gene: TRBJ1-1; d_gene: .; abundance: .; CDR3nt: TGTGCCAGCTCGAAAAGGAACACTGAAGCTTTCTTT; CDR3aa: CASSKRNTEAFF
v_gene: TRBV19; j_gene: TRBJ1-3; d_gene: .; abundance: .; CDR3nt: TGTGCCAGTAGTCTAGCCGAGGCACTCTCTGGAAACACCATATATTTT; CDR3aa: CASSLAEALSGNTIYF
v_gene: TRBV9; j_gene: TRBJ2-5; d_gene: TRBD1; abundance: .; CDR3nt: TGTGCCAGCAGCGTAGGAGGGGGCAGGGTGAAAGAGACCCAGTACTTC; CDR3aa: CASSVGGGRVKETQYF
v_gene: TRBV19; j_gene: TRBJ1-1; d_gene: TRBD1; abundance: .; CDR3nt: TGTGCCAGTACCCCGTGGGACAGGGGCCCGAACACTGAAGCTTTCTTT; CDR3aa: CASTPWDRGPNTEAFF
v_gene: TRBV7-3; j_gene: TRBJ2-1; d_gene: .; abundance: .; CDR3nt: TGTGCCAGCAGCTTAACGGGGACTTACAATGAGCAGTTCTTC; CDR3aa: CASSLTGTYNEQFF
v_gene: TRBV7-2; j_gene: TRBJ1-1; d_gene: TRBD1; abundance: once; CDR3nt: TGTGCCAGCAGCCTTCGGACAGGGCGGACTGAAGCTTTCTTT; CDR3aa: CASSLRTGRTEAFF
v_gene: TRBV6-4; j_gene: TRBJ2-3; d_gene: TRBD2; abundance: few; CDR3nt: TGTGCCAGCAGTCGGACTAGCGGCGACACAGATACGCAGTATTTT; CDR3aa: CASSRTSGDTDTQYF
v_gene: TRBV6-6; j_gene: TRBJ1-6; d_gene: TRBD1; abundance: .; CDR3nt: TGTGCCAGCAGCTTACAGGGGTCTAATTCACCCCTCCACTTT; CDR3aa: CASSLQGSNSPLHF
v_gene: TRBV4-1; j_gene: TRBJ2-2; d_gene: .; abundance: .; CDR3nt: TGCGCCAGCAGCCATGCTTGGGTGGTCCCCACCGGGGAGCTGTTTTTT; CDR3aa: CASSHAWVVPTGELFF
v_gene: TRBV6-5; j_gene: TRBJ2-7; d_gene: .; abundance: .; CDR3nt: TGTGCCAGCAGTTACATCGGGACCGGGCCTTTCGAGCAGTACTTC; CDR3aa: CASSYIGTGPFEQYF
v_gene: TRBV11-3; j_gene: TRBJ2-5; d_gene: .; abundance: .; CDR3nt: TGTGCCAGCAGCCGCGGGACAAACCAAGAGACCCAGTACTTC; CDR3aa: CASSRGTNQETQYF
v_gene: TRBV5-1; j_gene: TRBJ2-7; d_gene: .; abundance: .; CDR3nt: TGCGCCAGCAGCTTGTATTCGGGCACTACCTACGAGCAGTACTTC; CDR3aa: CASSLYSGTTYEQYF
v_gene: TRBV12-3/TRBV12-4; j_gene: TRBJ1-1; d_gene: .; abundance: .; CDR3nt: TGTGCCAGCAGTTTATCACAAAACACTGAAGCTTTCTTT; CDR3aa: CASSLSQNTEAFF
v_gene: TRBV12-5; j_gene: TRBJ1-4; d_gene: .; abundance: once; CDR3nt: TGTGCCAGTGGCCTAGGGGGGGATAATGAAAAACTGTTTTTT; CDR3aa: CASGLGGDNEKLFF
v_gene: TRBV19; j_gene: TRBJ1-1; d_gene: .; abundance: .; CDR3nt: TGTGCCAGTAGACCGACAGGTTGGAACACTGAAGCTTTCTTT; CDR3aa: CASRPTGWNTEAFF
v_gene: TRBV9; j_gene: TRBJ2-7; d_gene: .; abundance: .; CDR3nt: TGTGCCAGCAGCCTAAGTCCCGACGGCGAGCAGTACTTC; CDR3aa: CASSLSPDGEQYF
v_gene: TRBV4-1; j_gene: TRBJ1-1; d_gene: TRBD1; abundance: .; CDR3nt: TGCGCCAGCAGCCAAGAGGCCAGGGGGCGAGGAGCTTTCTTT; CDR3aa: CASSQEARGRGAFF